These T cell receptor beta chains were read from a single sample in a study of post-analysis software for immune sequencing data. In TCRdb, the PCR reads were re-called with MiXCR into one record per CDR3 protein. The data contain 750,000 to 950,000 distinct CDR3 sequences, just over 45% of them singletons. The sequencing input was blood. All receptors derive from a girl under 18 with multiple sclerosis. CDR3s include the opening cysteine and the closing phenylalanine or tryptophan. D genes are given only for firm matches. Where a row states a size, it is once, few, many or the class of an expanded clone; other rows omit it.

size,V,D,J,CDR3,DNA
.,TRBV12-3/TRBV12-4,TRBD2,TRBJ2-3,CASSSEGLASSDTQYF,TGTGCCAGCAGTTCGGAGGGACTAGCAAGTTCAGATACGCAGTATTTT
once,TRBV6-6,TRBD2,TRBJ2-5,CASSYMAGAYGQYF,TGTGCCAGCAGTTACATGGCGGGAGCCTACGGGCAGTACTTC
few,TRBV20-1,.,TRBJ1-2,CSARIGQYGYTF,TGCAGTGCTAGAATTGGGCAGTATGGCTACACCTTC
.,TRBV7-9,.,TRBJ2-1,CASSGTGSKFMSNEQFF,TGTGCCAGCAGCGGCACCGGGTCCAAATTCATGTCCAATGAGCAGTTCTTC
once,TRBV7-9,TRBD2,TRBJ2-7,CASSPSGYGNEQYF,TGTGCCAGCAGCCCTAGCGGGTATGGCAATGAGCAGTACTTC
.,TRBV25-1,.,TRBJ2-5,CASSEYGGETQYF,TGTGCCAGCAGTGAATATGGGGGAGAGACCCAGTACTTC
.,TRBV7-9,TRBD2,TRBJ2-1,CASSLTLAGGPSEQFF,TGTGCCAGCAGCCTCACGTTAGCGGGAGGGCCAAGTGAGCAGTTCTTC
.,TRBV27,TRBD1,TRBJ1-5,CASSGGYSNQPQHF,TGTGCCAGTTCAGGGGGCTATAGCAATCAGCCCCAGCATTTT
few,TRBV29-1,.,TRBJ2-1,CSVGAPLPNEQFF,TGCAGCGTTGGAGCCCCACTTCCCAATGAGCAGTTCTTC
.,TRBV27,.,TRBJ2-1,CASRAERKQFF,TGTGCCAGCAGAGCCGAACGAAAGCAGTTCTTC
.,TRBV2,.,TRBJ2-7,CASRLAQSEQYF,TGTGCCAGCAGGCTAGCTCAGAGCGAGCAGTACTTC
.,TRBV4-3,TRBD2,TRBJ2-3,CASSQDGPERGGSTDTQYF,TGCGCCAGCAGCCAAGATGGGCCCGAGCGGGGCGGGAGCACAGATACGCAGTATTTT